These T cell receptor beta chains were read from a single sample in a study of blood T cell repertoires in COVID-19. TCRdb's table, derived via immunoSEQ multiplex PCR, lists solely in-frame clones and lacks some. The profile shows more than 140,000 clones, about 86% of them singletons. The sequenced sample was peripheral blood. These receptors originate from a woman in her sixties or seventies with acute or convalescent COVID-19. Both conserved end residues are trimmed from each CDR3. Fields, in order: J gene, D gene, V gene, CDR3 protein. A D gene is named only where the DNA matches it firmly.

J: TRBJ2-3; D: TRBD1; V: TRBV29-1; CDR3: SARGTGRVTQY
J: TRBJ2-3; D: TRBD2; V: TRBV5-1; CDR3: ASSPTSGGPTDTQY
J: TRBJ1-1; D: NA; V: TRBV9; CDR3: ASSFTGKNTEAF
J: TRBJ1-3; D: NA; V: TRBV5-1; CDR3: ASSPGLTSGNTIY
J: TRBJ2-1; D: NA; V: TRBV7-9; CDR3: ASSLVLGANEQF
J: TRBJ2-2; D: NA; V: TRBV30; CDR3: AWGVNRASGELF
J: TRBJ2-5; D: NA; V: TRBV5-8; CDR3: ASSLNGRVRETQY
J: TRBJ1-5; D: NA; V: TRBV7-8; CDR3: ASTLRGADQPQH
J: TRBJ2-7; D: TRBD2; V: TRBV11-3; CDR3: ASSLGRGGYEQY
J: TRBJ1-2; D: NA; V: TRBV7-9; CDR3: ASSLGQENYGYT
J: TRBJ2-3; D: TRBD2; V: TRBV13; CDR3: ASSDSPGTSATDTQY
J: TRBJ1-3; D: NA; V: TRBV15; CDR3: ATSTRQGSGNTIY
J: TRBJ1-6; D: TRBD1; V: TRBV30; CDR3: AWSLTGVGNSPLH
J: TRBJ2-7; D: NA; V: TRBV5-1; CDR3: ASSLGDLITYEQY
J: TRBJ2-7; D: NA; V: TRBV19; CDR3: ASSIAGFSYEQY
J: TRBJ2-2; D: TRBD1; V: TRBV12-5; CDR3: ASGLTTGGTGELF
J: TRBJ1-1; D: TRBD1; V: TRBV5-1; CDR3: ASSSTGDTEAF
J: TRBJ1-5; D: NA; V: TRBV3-1/TRBV3-2; CDR3: ANSGAAQPQH
J: TRBJ1-3; D: NA; V: TRBV9; CDR3: ASSVVGSGNTIY
J: TRBJ2-7; D: TRBD1; V: TRBV28; CDR3: ASSRQGSYEQY
J: TRBJ1-3; D: TRBD1; V: TRBV4-2; CDR3: ASSQERAAGGLLSSGNTIY
J: TRBJ1-6; D: NA; V: TRBV10-3; CDR3: AISESGEYSPLH
J: TRBJ2-7; D: TRBD2; V: TRBV10-3; CDR3: AISESGPVGGAHEQY
J: TRBJ2-5; D: TRBD2; V: TRBV18; CDR3: ASSPPASGEETQY
J: TRBJ2-2; D: TRBD1; V: TRBV30; CDR3: AWTGDRNGELF
J: TRBJ1-2; D: NA; V: TRBV29-1; CDR3: SVEDSGVGNYGYT
J: TRBJ2-1; D: NA; V: TRBV6-2/TRBV6-3; CDR3: ASSYRGNEQF